The 29 T cell receptor beta chains below were found in one sample sequenced in a study of CD8+CD57+ T cells in acquired aplastic anemia. Profiling of TCR beta VDJ combinations and CDR3 sequences used genomic DNA as template. TCRdb processed the reads anew with MiXCR; each CDR3 protein has one entry. The data show some 140,000 distinct CDR3 sequences, about 52% seen once. CD8+CD57+ cell expansion had been shown by flow cytometry in patients chosen for sequencing. Sequencing was performed on sorted CD4+, CD8+, or CD8+CD57+ T cells (not recorded which) from PBMCs. The receptors derive from a human donor with aplastic anemia.

As regards this clonotype: Germline and junction disagree at one end, which may indicate a read error. The J gene is TRBJ1-4, the V gene TRBV4-3; D gene uncertain. This CDR3 is 15 amino acids long. Germline-derived CDR1 and CDR2 are LGHNA and YSLEER. CDR3 DNA sequence: TGCGCCAGCAGCCAAGTTCCAGTGGGTAATGAAAAACTGCTTTTT. This codes for CASSQVPVGNEKLLF.

This chain uses TRBV6-4 with TRBJ1-6; 9 bases are a match to TRBD1. The CDR3 spans 14 residues. CDR1 MRHNA and CDR2 SNTAGT come from the germline V gene. The ends lost 5 bases at V and 7 bases at J; junction bases unmatched: 3. The CDR3 DNA sequence: TGTGCCAGCAGTACCGGGACAGGGAATTCACCCCTCCACTTT. It specifies CASSTGTGNSPLHF.

In this sample, this clonotype turned up many times. The junction departs from the called germline gene at one end, perhaps through a read error. The genes are TRBV7-9 and TRBJ1-2; 9 positions agree with TRBD1. Germline values: CDR1 SEHNR, CDR2 FQNEAQ (reference sequence). The CDR3 is 16 residues long. The CDR3, as DNA: TGTGCCAGCGTAGGCCCGGGACAGGGAAGTAACGATGGCTACACCTTC. Its translation: CASVGPGQGSNDGYTF.

This clonotype was observed many times. The chain carries TRBV12-3 or TRBV12-4 and TRBJ2-3; no reliable D call. CDR3 length: 15 residues. V dropped 7 bases and J dropped 8 bases, with 22 bases sitting between them. The CDR3 loop is CASTLGFGWGGTQYF. As DNA, the CDR3 is TGTGCCAGCACCCTAGGGTTTGGGTGGGGTGGTACGCAGTATTTT.

This clonotype was observed many times. The chain recombines TRBV9 with TRBJ2-2, with TRBD2 as a possible D gene (7 bases). V lost 7 bases to trimming and J lost 6 bases, with 10 bases between them. Germline values: CDR1 SGDLS, CDR2 YYNGEE. The CDR3 is made up of 12 amino acids. This chain's CDR3 is CASGGAAGELFF. The CDR3 DNA reads TGTGCCAGCGGGGGGGCCGCCGGGGAGCTGTTTTTT.

This clonotype was seen a single time. The chain links TRBV15 to TRBJ2-1; 7 bases align to TRBD1. CDR1 and CDR2 from the germline V gene are LNHNV and YYDKDF (reference sequence). The CDR3 spans 16 residues. The V and J ends lost 5 bases and 4 bases, in that order; junction bases with no gene match: 11. The CDR3 DNA follows: TGTGCCACCAGCCAACAGGGACAGTTACTTTACAATGAGCAGTTCTTC. Residues: CATSQQGQLLYNEQFF.

In its sample, this clonotype was seen many times. The chain links TRBV12-3 or TRBV12-4 to TRBJ1-4, with D maybe TRBD1 (6 bases). Trimming removed 5 bases from V and 8 bases from J, with 21 bases in between. CDR3 length: 16 amino acids. The CDR3, as DNA: TGTGCCAGCAGTGAGATGACGGGGGGCTCGGGAGAAAAACTGTTTTTT. It specifies CASSEMTGGSGEKLFF.

Concerning this clonotype: Being one base from a much bigger clone, this may be a read error. The chain carries TRBV6-1 and TRBJ1-2; D remains ambiguous. CDR3 length: 13 amino acids. The germline CDR1 and CDR2 sequences are MNHNS and SASEGT. The CDR3 sequence: CASSEVPRVGLYF. DNA for the CDR3: TGTGCCAGCAGTGAAGTCCCTCGCGTAGGACTGTATTTC.

This clonotype was recorded many times. The CDR3 sequence: CASGPQQSPYEQYF. The CDR3 DNA reads TGTGCCAGCGGCCCCCAGCAGAGTCCCTACGAGCAGTACTTC. The V and J genes are TRBV13 and TRBJ2-7, with D uncertain. The CDR3 runs 14 residues. Germline V CDR1 and CDR2: PRHDT, FYEKMQ (reference sequence). V lost 8 bases and J 2 bases, leaving 16 bases between the germline ends.

Ten or more counts support this clonotype. The chain has TRBV15 and TRBJ2-7; 7 nucleotides agree with TRBD2. This CDR3 is built from 12 residues. Germline loops: CDR1 LNHNV, CDR2 YYDKDF (reference sequence). V lost 9 bases, J lost 1 base, and 3 bases stayed unmatched. CDR3 in amino acids: CATGEGSYEQYF. CDR3 DNA: TGTGCCACGGGGGAGGGGTCCTACGAGCAGTACTTC.

There are many counts of this clonotype. The V gene is TRBV20-1, the J gene TRBJ1-1; 7 bases are a match to TRBD1. The ends lost 1 base at V and 3 bases at J; junction bases unmatched: 8. The CDR3 has 15 amino acids. CDR1 is DFQATT, CDR2 SNEGSKA, per germline (reference sequence). As DNA, the CDR3 is TGCAGTGCTAGAGTAAGTCTGACAGGGTACACTGAAGCTTTCTTT. Amino acids: CSARVSLTGYTEAFF.

In its sample, this clonotype was seen a few times. The gene calls are TRBV19 and TRBJ2-7; the D gene is possibly TRBD1 (8 bases). The CDR3 runs to 12 residues. Germline CDR1 reads LNHDA; CDR2 reads SQIVND (reference sequence). The CDR3 nucleotides are TGTGCTACGGGAGGACAGGGCTACGAGCAGTACTTC. Residues: CATGGQGYEQYF. The whole variable domain, filled in from reference TRBV19 and TRBJ2-7, reads DGGITQSPKYLFRKEGQNVTLSCEQNLNHDAMYWYRQDPGQGLRLIYYSQIVNDFQKGDIAEGYSVSREKKESFPLTVTSAQKNPTAFYLCATGGQGYEQYFGPGTRLTVT.

Comments on this clonotype: A much larger clone sits a single nucleotide away, making a read error possible. The gene calls are TRBV6-5 and TRBJ2-3, with D perhaps TRBD1 (6 bases). CDR1 MNHEY and CDR2 SVGAGI come from the germline V gene. The CDR3 has 15 residues. V was shortened by 2 bases and J by 0 bases, with 9 bases between the two germline ends. CDR3 residues: CASSYGRGSTDTQYF. DNA for the CDR3: TGTGCCAGCAGTTACGGCAGGGGAAGCACAGATACGCAGTATTTT.

With regard to this clonotype: Just one base apart from a much larger clone, this may be a read error. This CDR3 fails to terminate in the conserved phenylalanine or tryptophan, so it likely reflects a read error. The chain has TRBV5-1 and TRBJ1-2; a weak D match, TRBD1 (6 bases). The CDR3 has 15 residues. The V end lost 4 bases, the J end lost 6 bases, and 19 bases lay between the germline ends. CDR1 SGHRS and CDR2 YFSETQ come from the germline V gene. CDR3 nucleotides: TGCGCCAGCAGCCACGGGGGGCCGCCAGTTAATGGCTACACCCTC. This sequence encodes CASSHGGPPVNGYTL.

About this clonotype itself: A clone one base away is much larger, so this may be a read error. The chain combines TRBV13 with TRBJ2-1; D may be TRBD1 or TRBD2 (5 bases each). CDR3 length: 14 residues. Germline V lookup: CDR1 PRHDT, CDR2 FYEKMQ (reference sequence). CDR3 amino acids: CVSSPNTRGNEQFF. The DNA for the CDR3 is TGTGTCAGCAGCCCGAACACGAGGGGCAATGAGCAGTTCTTC.

The rearrangement joins TRBV24-1 to TRBJ2-1, with 10 bases aligning to TRBD1. The germline CDR1 and CDR2 sequences are KGHDR and SFDVKD. Losses at the gene ends were 5 bases for V and 4 bases for J; bases not matched to a gene: 10. The CDR3 has 17 residues. Written as DNA, the CDR3 is TGTGCCACCAGTGGCTCCGCCGGGACAGGGGCGTACAATGAGCAGTTCTTC. Encoded protein: CATSGSAGTGAYNEQFF.

This clonotype was recorded many times. The chain carries TRBV3-1 and TRBJ2-7, with D unresolved. The germline V gene encodes CDR1 LGHDT and CDR2 YNNKEL (reference sequence). V shed 0 bases and J shed 0 bases, with 9 bases lying between them. This CDR3 spans 15 amino acids. In DNA form, the CDR3 reads TGTGCCAGCAGCCAAGATTTAACAGTCTCCTACGAGCAGTACTTC. This codes for CASSQDLTVSYEQYF.

The chain uses TRBV5-1 and TRBJ1-4; TRBD1 aligns across 7 bases. Germline V gene lookup returns CDR1 SGHRS and CDR2 YFSETQ. The CDR3 has 15 amino acids. The J segment lost 6 bases and the V segment lost 0 bases, leaving 5 bases of the junction unmatched. CDR3 in amino acids: CASSLDGQVYEKLFF. The CDR3 coding sequence is TGCGCCAGCAGCTTGGACGGACAGGTCTATGAAAAACTGTTTTTT.

The genes are TRBV20-1 and TRBJ2-7; 10 positions match TRBD2. V dropped 5 bases and J dropped 6; count of bases not matched to a gene: 7. Germline values: CDR1 DFQATT, CDR2 SNEGSKA (reference sequence). This CDR3 region has 13 residues. In DNA form, the CDR3 reads TGCAGTGCTCCCCGGGCTAGCGGGAGCGAGCAGTACTTC. This encodes CSAPRASGSEQYF.

Note on this clonotype: At one of its ends the junction is not consistent with the germline gene, which may arise from a read error. The V gene is TRBV2, the J gene TRBJ1-2, with D possibly matching TRBD1 (6 bases). CDR3 length: 14 residues. The germline V gene encodes CDR1 SNHLY and CDR2 FYNNEI. CDR3 protein: CASGEGGGAYGYTF. The CDR3 bases are TGTGCCAGCGGTGAAGGGGGGGGGGCCTATGGTTACACCTTC.

The J gene is TRBJ2-5, the V gene TRBV5-4; tentatively, D is TRBD1 (5 bases). Germline values: CDR1 SGHNT, CDR2 YYREEE (reference sequence). Trimming removed 0 bases at V and 0 bases at J, with 6 bases between. The CDR3 totals 14 residues. CDR3 nucleotides: TGTGCCAGCAGCTTGGGGGGCAACCAAGAGACCCAGTACTTC. It yields the protein CASSLGGNQETQYF.

The rearrangement uses TRBV12-3 or TRBV12-4 and TRBJ1-6; D perhaps matches TRBD1 (5 bases). Trimming removed 4 bases from V and 11 bases from J, with 21 bases in between. CDR3 length: 16 amino acids. In DNA form, the CDR3 reads TGTGCCAGCAGTTCAGGTCACCGGGGCGATGAGCCACCCCTCCACTTT. This translates into CASSSGHRGDEPPLHF.

CDR3 sequence reads: CASSDRGSGNYGYTF. The CDR3 DNA follows: TGCGCCAGCAGTGACAGGGGTTCTGGAAACTATGGCTACACCTTC. The chain has TRBV10-2 and TRBJ1-2; D is perhaps TRBD1 (6 bases). CDR1 and CDR2 from the germline V gene are WSHSY and SAAADI. V gave up 3 bases and J gave up 2 bases, with 13 bases separating them. The CDR3 sequence is 15 residues long.

As concerns this clonotype: The CDR3 ends on some other residue instead of the conserved phenylalanine or tryptophan, so this is likely a read error. The chain recombines TRBV15 with TRBJ2-7; the D gene is possibly TRBD1 (7 bases). The V end lost 0 bases, the J end lost 4 bases, and 10 bases lay between the germline ends. The germline CDR1 and CDR2 sequences are LNHNV and YYDKDF (reference sequence). This CDR3 comprises 14 residues. Here the CDR3 reads CATSRDRGDYEQYL. DNA of the CDR3: TGTGCCACCAGCAGAGACAGGGGGGATTACGAGCAGTACTTA.

The chain carries TRBV25-1 and TRBJ2-7; D gene uncertain. This CDR3 is 13 amino acids long. V dropped 6 bases and J dropped 0 bases, with 9 bases sitting between them. Germline loops: CDR1 MGHDK, CDR2 SYGVNS. The DNA of the CDR3 is TGTGCCAGCAGCCCAGAGGTCTCCTACGAGCAGTACTTC. It is translated as CASSPEVSYEQYF.

This chain joins TRBV24-1 and TRBJ2-3, with TRBD1 matching over 7 bases. This CDR3 is 17 amino acids long. V dropped 2 bases and J dropped 0; count of bases not matched to a gene: 7. Germline V gene data show CDR1 as KGHDR and CDR2 as SFDVKD. CDR3: CATSDSGQFPSTDTQYF. DNA of the CDR3: TGTGCCACCAGTGATTCGGGACAGTTCCCCAGCACAGATACGCAGTATTTT.

This clonotype was observed a handful of times. This chain joins TRBV7-9 and TRBJ2-7; D may be TRBD2 (6 bases). The CDR3 is made up of 12 amino acids. The germline V and J ends were trimmed by 4 bases and 6 bases, with 10 bases remaining between them. The germline CDR1 and CDR2 sequences are SEHNR and FQNEAQ (reference sequence). As DNA, the CDR3 is TGTGCCAGCAGCTGGAGGGTTTCCGAGCAGTACTTC. It is translated as CASSWRVSEQYF. The full variable domain, rest sourced from reference TRBV7-9 and TRBJ2-7, is DTGVSQNPRHKITKRGQNVTFRCDPISEHNRLYWYRQTLGQGPEFLTYFQNEAQLEKSRLLSDRFSAERPKGSFSTLEIQRTEQGDSAMYLCASSWRVSEQYFGPGTRLTVT.

Points on this clonotype: This clone may be a read error of a much larger clone one base away. The V call is TRBV9, the J call TRBJ2-2, with D possibly TRBD2 on 5 matching bases. This CDR3 contains 16 residues. The germline V gene has CDR1 SGDLS and CDR2 YYNGEE. The CDR3 bases are TGTGCCAGCAGCGTAGGGGAGCTCTCGGGCACCGGGGAGCCGTTTTTT. This gives the protein CASSVGELSGTGEPFF.

A word on this clonotype: This sequence may be a read error, since a much larger clone differs from it by one base. V gene TRBV12-3 or TRBV12-4 combines with J gene TRBJ2-7, with TRBD1 identical over 9 bases. Unmatched junction bases numbered 10, after V lost 6 bases and J lost 7 bases. The length of the CDR3 is 14 residues. CDR3 protein: CASRRDRAYNEQYF. The CDR3 coding sequence is TGTGCCAGCAGACGGGACAGGGCATACAATGAGCAGTACTTC.